This TCR beta chain was profiled in a study of blood T cell repertoires in COVID-19. On the study more broadly: The study drew acute and convalescent COVID-19 samples from the United States, Italy and Spain.

Study processing details: Estimated nucleated cell counts came from reference gene primer amplification. Data came from immunoSEQ multiplex PCR; TCRdb stores just in-frame clones and leaves some out. The DNA gave D and trimming, while V, J and clone size come from that table. This sample has approximately 200,000 clones, with roughly four fifths found just once. This CDR3 is built from 13 residues. The ends were cut back, 6 bases at V and 6 bases at J, with 14 bases in the middle. The source is a woman aged 25 to 39 who had recovered from COVID-19. The sample comprised peripheral blood. The chain recombines TRBV12-3 or TRBV12-4 with TRBJ1-2; D is unclear. The DNA for the CDR3 is TGTGCCAGCAGCCCGCGGTTTCGGGATGGCTACACCTTC. Translated: CASSPRFRDGYTF.